A single T cell receptor (beta chain) is shown here with its context. The target antigen is unknown. The sample belongs to a study of T cell responses to AZD1222 COVID-19 vaccine. Study summary: Samples with a second dose at about 4 or about 12 weeks were pooled together. Study outcomes and limitations: Among vaccine-associated CD4 TCRs, coverage spanned spike, with dominance at 160-218 and 743-854. Unmutated regions of variants are reportedly targeted by nearly half of spike-specific TCRs. Repertoire samples came only from after the peak T cell response.

V was shortened by 1 base and J by 6 bases, with 9 bases between the two germline ends. The V gene's germline CDR1 is KGHSH and CDR2 LQKENI. The CDR3 runs to 13 residues. Sequencing was performed with immunoSEQ multiplex PCR; in TCRdb, only in-frame clones are kept and a portion is missing. The repertoire holds fewer than 120,000 clones, with approximately 90% as singletons. The receptor was derived from an adult in good health. This specimen consisted of peripheral blood, obtained on day 0 of AZD1222 vaccination. The chain links TRBV18 to TRBJ1-2; D is unclear. CDR3 sequence reads: CASSPQGTDGYTF. The CDR3 coding sequence is TGTGCCAGCTCACCACAGGGAACTGATGGCTACACCTTC.